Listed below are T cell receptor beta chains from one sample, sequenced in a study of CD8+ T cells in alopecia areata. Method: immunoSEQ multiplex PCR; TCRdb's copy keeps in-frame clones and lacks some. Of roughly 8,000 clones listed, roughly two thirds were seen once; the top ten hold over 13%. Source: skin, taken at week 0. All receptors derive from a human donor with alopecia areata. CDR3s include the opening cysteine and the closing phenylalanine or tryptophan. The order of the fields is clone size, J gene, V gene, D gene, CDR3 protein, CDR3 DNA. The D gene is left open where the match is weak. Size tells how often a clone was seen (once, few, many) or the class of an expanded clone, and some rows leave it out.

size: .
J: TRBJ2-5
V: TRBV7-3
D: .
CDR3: CASSSRRQAQETQYF
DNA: TGTGCCAGCAGCTCGCGTCGGCAGGCGCAAGAGACCCAGTACTTC

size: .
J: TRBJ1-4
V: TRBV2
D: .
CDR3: CASSEALVGIREKLFF
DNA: TGTGCCAGCAGTGAAGCGCTAGTGGGGATCCGTGAAAAACTGTTTTTT

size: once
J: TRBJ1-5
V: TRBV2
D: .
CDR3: CASSEISPRRGNQPQHF
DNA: TGTGCCAGCAGTGAAATTAGCCCCCGGAGGGGCAATCAGCCCCAGCATTTT

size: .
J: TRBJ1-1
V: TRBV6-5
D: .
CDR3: CASKREDWAFF
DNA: TGTGCCAGCAAAAGGGAGGATTGGGCTTTCTTT

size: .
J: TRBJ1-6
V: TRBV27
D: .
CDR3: CASSLLRGASSYNSPLHF
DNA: TGTGCCAGCAGTTTATTAAGGGGTGCGAGCTCCTATAATTCACCCCTCCACTTT

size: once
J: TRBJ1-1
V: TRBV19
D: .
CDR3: CASRPTWTTEAFF
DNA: TGTGCCAGTAGACCGACGTGGACCACTGAAGCTTTCTTT

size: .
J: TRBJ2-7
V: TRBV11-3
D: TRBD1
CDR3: CASSLAGGSLEQYF
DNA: TGTGCCAGCAGCTTGGCAGGGGGCAGTCTGGAGCAGTACTTC

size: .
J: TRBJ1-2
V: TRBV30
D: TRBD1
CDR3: CAWSPLGTANYGYTF
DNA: TGTGCCTGGAGTCCACTTGGGACAGCTAACTATGGCTACACCTTC

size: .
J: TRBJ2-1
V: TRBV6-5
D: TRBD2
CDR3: CASRGTSDYNEQFF
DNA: TGTGCCAGCAGAGGGACTAGCGACTACAATGAGCAGTTCTTC

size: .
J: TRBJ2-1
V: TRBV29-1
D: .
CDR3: CSVVLVVGEQFF
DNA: TGCAGCGTTGTCCTCGTGGTGGGGGAGCAGTTCTTC

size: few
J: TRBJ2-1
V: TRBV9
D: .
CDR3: CASSVTPGGDNEQFF
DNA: TGTGCCAGCAGCGTAACCCCGGGCGGGGACAATGAGCAGTTCTTC